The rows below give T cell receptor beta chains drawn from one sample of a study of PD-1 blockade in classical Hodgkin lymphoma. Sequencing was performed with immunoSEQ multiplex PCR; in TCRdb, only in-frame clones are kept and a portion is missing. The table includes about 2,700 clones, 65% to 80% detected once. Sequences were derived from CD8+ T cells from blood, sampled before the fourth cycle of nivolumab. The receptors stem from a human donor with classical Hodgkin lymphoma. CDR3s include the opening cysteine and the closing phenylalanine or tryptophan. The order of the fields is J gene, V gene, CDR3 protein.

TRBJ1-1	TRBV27	CASRTQTAAGEAFF
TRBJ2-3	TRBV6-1	CASSNGAQDTQYF
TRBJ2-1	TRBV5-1	CASRMGTGGSSYNEQFF
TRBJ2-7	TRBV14	CASSQDRRRLAGDYEQYF
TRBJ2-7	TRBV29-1	CSVSSGAGDPYEQYF
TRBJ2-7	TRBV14	CASSQVGNSYEQYF
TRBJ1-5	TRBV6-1	CASSELGHDTYLNQPQHF
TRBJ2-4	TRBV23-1	CASRRRILAKNIQYF
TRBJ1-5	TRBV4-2	CASSQEGGTGAQPQHF
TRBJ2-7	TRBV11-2	CASSIGQGGEQYF
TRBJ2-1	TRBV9	CASSVVVGPQGFSYNEQFF
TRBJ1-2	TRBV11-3	CASSLDVQSGEVNYGYTF
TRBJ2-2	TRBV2	CASSANTGELFF
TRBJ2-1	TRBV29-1	CSVVLLEVVSDNEQFF
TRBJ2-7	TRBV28	CASSPIAAGGMSEQYF
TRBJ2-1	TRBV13	CASSLLAPYNEQFF
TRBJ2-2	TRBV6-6	CASSYSGFGELFF
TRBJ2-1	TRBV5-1	CASSFGTGVFNEQFF
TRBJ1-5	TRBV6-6	CASTYGGGSNQPQHF
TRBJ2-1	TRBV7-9	CASSLNLLRQYNEQFF
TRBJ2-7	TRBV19	CASSPQTESYEQYF
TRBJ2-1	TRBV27	CASSSTDGTNYNEQFF
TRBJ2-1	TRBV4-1	CASSQDQAGPLGEQFF
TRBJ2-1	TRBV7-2	CASSQTSGSTYNEQFF
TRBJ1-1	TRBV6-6	CASQLGDRSTEAFF
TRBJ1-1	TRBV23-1	CAITTWANTEAFF
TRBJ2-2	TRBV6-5	CASSSGTINLGELFF
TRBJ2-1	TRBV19	CASRGSGRAGHEQFF
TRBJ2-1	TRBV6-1	CASSGGRASNEQFF
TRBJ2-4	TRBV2	CASFSLKDSLAKNIQYF
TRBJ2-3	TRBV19	CASSMAGRYTDTQYF
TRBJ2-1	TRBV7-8	CASSPTGGTYNEQFF
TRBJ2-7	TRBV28	CASSLMTGVSEQYF
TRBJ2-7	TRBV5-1	CASSLGPQGGGSEQYF
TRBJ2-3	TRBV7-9	CASSSPGSTTDTQYF
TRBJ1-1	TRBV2	CASSEVSLGTEAFF
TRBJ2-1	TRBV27	CASYGGQGAYNEQFF
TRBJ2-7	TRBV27	CASRAGTSGRYEQYF
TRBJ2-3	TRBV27	CASSHRQGRTDTQYF
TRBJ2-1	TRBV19	CASTVDIYNEQFF
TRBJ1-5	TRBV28	CASGVMQPQHF
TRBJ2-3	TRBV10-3	CAISESVGTTDTQYF
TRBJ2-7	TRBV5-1	CASSLVGSAGEQYF
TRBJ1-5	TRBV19	CASSIVGGNQPQHF
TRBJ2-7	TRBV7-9	CASSPRTGGYEQYF
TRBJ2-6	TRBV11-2	CASSSLWPGANVLTF
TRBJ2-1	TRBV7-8	CASSLALLAGGGVEQFF
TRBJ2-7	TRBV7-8	CASSQDRGYEQYF
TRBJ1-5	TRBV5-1	CASSFEGLDQPQHF
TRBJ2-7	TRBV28	CASSCGQVSSYEQYF
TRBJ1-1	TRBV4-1	CASSPTDRAEAFF
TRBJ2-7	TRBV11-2	CASSLDRALYEQYF